This T cell receptor (beta chain) was sequenced in a study of cytomegalovirus exposure and HLA in healthy donors. Study context: In an earlier analysis, approximately 120 million unique TCR beta sequences were found from 150 million to 200 million T cells. Across around 400 genotyped donors, around 82% landed in the Caucasian-associated ancestry cluster.

PCR amplification relied on 60 Vbeta primers (plus 13 Jbeta primers). Only in-frame clones appear in the TCRdb table, and some are missing; sequencing was by immunoSEQ multiplex PCR. The repertoire holds about 130,000 clones, with 76% as singletons. At the time of sampling, donors were nominally healthy, though unrecorded immune exposures were likely. The sequenced sample was PBMCs. The sequence derives from a man over 45 in good health and CMV-seronegative.

The CDR3 DNA is TGTGCCAGCAGTGAGGATTGGGGGGCTAACTATGGCTACACCTTC. This sequence encodes CASSEDWGANYGYTF. This chain connects TRBV6-1 to TRBJ1-2; D perhaps matches TRBD1 (5 bases). Trimming took 3 bases from V and 0 from J, leaving 11 bases between them. The CDR3 extends over 15 amino acids. CDR1 and CDR2 from the germline V gene are MNHNS and SASEGT.